Detailed here is one T cell receptor beta chain. The data originate from a study of tumor-infiltrating lymphocytes in oesophageal squamous cell carcinoma. This CDR3 spans 13 amino acids. The V segment lost 5 bases and the J segment 6 bases; nucleotides outside the gene matches: 4. Germline V CDR1 and CDR2: DFQATT, SNEGSKA (reference sequence). TCRdb used MiXCR to reprocess the PCR reads, holding one entry per CDR3 protein. The repertoire holds about 15,000 distinct CDR3 sequences, with roughly 55% as singletons. The receptor comes from a male donor with esophageal squamous cell carcinoma. This chain joins TRBV20-1 and TRBJ1-5; 10 nucleotides line up with TRBD1. The source material was esophageal tumor tissue. This CDR3 reads CSAEGQGSQPQHF. The CDR3 bases are TGCAGTGCTGAGGGACAGGGGAGTCAGCCCCAGCATTTT.